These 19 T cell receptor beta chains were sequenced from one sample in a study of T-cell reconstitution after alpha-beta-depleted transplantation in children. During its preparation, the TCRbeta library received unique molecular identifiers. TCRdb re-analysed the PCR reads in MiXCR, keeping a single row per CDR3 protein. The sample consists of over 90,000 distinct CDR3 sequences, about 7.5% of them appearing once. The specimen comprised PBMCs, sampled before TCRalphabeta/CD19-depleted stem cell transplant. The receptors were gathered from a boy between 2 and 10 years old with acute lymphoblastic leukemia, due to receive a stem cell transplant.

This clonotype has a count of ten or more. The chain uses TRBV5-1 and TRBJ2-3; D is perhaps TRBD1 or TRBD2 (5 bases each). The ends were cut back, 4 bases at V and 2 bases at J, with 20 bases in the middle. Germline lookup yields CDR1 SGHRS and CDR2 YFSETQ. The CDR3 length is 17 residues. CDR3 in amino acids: CASSGSSIGAATDTQYF. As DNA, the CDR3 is TGCGCCAGCAGCGGGTCTAGCATAGGGGCCGCCACAGATACGCAGTATTTT. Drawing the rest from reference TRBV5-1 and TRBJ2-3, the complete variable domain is KAGVTQTPRYLIKTRGQQVTLSCSPISGHRSVSWYQQTPGQGLQFLFEYFSETQRNKGNFPGRFSGRQFSNSRSEMNVSTLELGDSALYLCASSGSSIGAATDTQYFGPGTRLTVL.

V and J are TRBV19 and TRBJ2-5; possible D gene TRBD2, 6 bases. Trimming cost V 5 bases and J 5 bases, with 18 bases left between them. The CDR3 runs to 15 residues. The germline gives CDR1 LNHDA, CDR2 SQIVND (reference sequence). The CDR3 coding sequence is TGTGCCAGTAGTGACGGGACCAGCGGGCGGGAGACCCAGTACTTC. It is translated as CASSDGTSGRETQYF.

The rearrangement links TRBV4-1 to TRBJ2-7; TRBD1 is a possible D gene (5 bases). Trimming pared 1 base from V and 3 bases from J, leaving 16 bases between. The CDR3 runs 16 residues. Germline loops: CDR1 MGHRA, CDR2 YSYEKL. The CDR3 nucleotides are TGCGCCAGCAGCCAAGCCTCGGCGCAGGGTGGCTACGAGCAGTACTTC. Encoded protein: CASSQASAQGGYEQYF.

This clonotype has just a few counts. The CDR3 DNA follows: TGTGCCAGCAGTTACATAGACGAGCAGTACTTC. Residues: CASSYIDEQYF. The rearrangement uses TRBV6-6 and TRBJ2-7; D is ambiguous. The V gene's germline CDR1 is MNHNY and CDR2 SVGAGI (reference sequence). The germline V and J ends were trimmed by 2 bases and 5 bases, with 4 bases remaining between them. The CDR3 has 11 residues.

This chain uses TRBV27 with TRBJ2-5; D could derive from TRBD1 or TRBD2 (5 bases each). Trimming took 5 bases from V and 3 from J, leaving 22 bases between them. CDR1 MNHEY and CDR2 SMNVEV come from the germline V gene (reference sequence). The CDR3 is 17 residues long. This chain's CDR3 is CASSRVRPGTREETQYF. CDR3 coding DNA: TGTGCCAGCAGTCGCGTAAGGCCCGGGACGAGAGAAGAGACCCAGTACTTC.

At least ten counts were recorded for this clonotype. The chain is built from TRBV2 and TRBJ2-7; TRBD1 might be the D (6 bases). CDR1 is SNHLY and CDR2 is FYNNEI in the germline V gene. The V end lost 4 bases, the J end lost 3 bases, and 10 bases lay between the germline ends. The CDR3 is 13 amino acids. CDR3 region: CASSVRQVYEQYF. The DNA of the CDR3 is TGTGCCAGCAGTGTTAGACAGGTCTACGAGCAGTACTTC. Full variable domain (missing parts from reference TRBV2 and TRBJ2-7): EPEVTQTPSHQVTQMGQEVILRCVPISNHLYFYWYRQILGQKVEFLVSFYNNEISEKSEIFDDQFSVERPDGSNFTLKIRSTKLEDSAMYFCASSVRQVYEQYFGPGTRLTVT.

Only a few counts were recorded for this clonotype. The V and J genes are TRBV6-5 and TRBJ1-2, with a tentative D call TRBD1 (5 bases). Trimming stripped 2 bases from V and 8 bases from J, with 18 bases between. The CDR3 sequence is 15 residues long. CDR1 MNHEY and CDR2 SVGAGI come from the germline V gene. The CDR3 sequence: CASSYEQGRWGGYTF. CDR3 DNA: TGTGCCAGCAGTTACGAGCAGGGTAGATGGGGCGGCTACACCTTC.

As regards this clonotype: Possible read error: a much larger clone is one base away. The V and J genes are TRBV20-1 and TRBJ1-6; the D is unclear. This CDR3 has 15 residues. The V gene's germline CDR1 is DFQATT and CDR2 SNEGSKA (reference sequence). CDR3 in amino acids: CCATVEDGGSLTLHF. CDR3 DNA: TGCTGTGCTACCGTGGAGGACGGTGGAAGTTTAACCCTCCACTTT.

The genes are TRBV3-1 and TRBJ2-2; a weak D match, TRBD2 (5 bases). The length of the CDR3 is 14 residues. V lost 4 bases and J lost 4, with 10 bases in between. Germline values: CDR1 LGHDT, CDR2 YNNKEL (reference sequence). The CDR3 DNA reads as TGTGCCAGCAGCCCCTCGGACTTCACCGGGGAGCTGTTTTTT. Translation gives CASSPSDFTGELFF.

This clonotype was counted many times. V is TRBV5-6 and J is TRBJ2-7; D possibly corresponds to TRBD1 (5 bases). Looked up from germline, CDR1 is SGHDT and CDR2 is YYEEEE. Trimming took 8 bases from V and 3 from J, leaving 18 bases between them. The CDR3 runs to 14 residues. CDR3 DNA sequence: TGTGCCAGTACACCAGCCCCAGGGAACTACGAGCAGTACTTC. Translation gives CASTPAPGNYEQYF.

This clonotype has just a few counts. CDR3 sequence reads: CSAPLGSSYNEQFF. The DNA for the CDR3 is TGCAGTGCTCCTCTGGGTAGCTCCTACAATGAGCAGTTCTTC. The chain links TRBV20-1 to TRBJ2-1; D unresolved. CDR1 is DFQATT, CDR2 SNEGSKA, per germline (reference sequence). V was trimmed by 5 bases and J by 0 bases, leaving 11 bases between them. The length of the CDR3 is 14 residues.

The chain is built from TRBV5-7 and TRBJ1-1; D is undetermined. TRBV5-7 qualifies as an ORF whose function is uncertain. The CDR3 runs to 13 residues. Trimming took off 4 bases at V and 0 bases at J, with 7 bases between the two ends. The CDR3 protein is CASSLGMNTEAFF. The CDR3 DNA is TGTGCCAGCAGCCTTGGGATGAACACTGAAGCTTTCTTT.

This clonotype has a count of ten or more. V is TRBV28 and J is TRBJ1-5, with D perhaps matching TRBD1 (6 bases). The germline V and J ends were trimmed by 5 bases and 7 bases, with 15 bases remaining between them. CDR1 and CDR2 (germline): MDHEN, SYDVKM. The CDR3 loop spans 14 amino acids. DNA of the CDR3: TGTGCCAGCAGTGCCCGGACAGCTTTGCAGCCCCAGCATTTT. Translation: CASSARTALQPQHF.

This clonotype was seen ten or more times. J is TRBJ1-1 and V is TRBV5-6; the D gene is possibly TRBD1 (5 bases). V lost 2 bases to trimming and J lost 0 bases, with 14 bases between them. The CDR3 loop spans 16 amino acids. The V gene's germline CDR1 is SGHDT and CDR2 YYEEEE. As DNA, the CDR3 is TGTGCCAGCAGCTTATTCCCAGGGCCCTTGAACACTGAAGCTTTCTTT. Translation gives CASSLFPGPLNTEAFF.

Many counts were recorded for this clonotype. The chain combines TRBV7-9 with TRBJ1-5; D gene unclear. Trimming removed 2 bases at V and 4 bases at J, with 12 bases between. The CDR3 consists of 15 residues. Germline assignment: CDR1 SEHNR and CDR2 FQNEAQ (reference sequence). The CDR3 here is CASSLSQPQNQPQHF. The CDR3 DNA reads TGTGCCAGCAGCTTATCCCAACCCCAAAATCAGCCCCAGCATTTT.

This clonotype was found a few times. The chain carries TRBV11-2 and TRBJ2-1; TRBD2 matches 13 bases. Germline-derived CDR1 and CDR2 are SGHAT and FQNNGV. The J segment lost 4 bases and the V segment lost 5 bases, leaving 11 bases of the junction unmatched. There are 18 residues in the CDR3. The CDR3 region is CASSPGGLAGRPYNEQFF. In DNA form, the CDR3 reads TGTGCCAGCAGCCCAGGGGGACTAGCGGGGCGGCCTTACAATGAGCAGTTCTTC.

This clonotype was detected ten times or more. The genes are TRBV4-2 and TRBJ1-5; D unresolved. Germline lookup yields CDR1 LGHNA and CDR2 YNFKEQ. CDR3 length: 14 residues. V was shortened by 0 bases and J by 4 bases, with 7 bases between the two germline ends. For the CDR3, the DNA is TGTGCCAGCAGCCAAGATACCGCGAATCAGCCCCAGCATTTT. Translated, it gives CASSQDTANQPQHF.

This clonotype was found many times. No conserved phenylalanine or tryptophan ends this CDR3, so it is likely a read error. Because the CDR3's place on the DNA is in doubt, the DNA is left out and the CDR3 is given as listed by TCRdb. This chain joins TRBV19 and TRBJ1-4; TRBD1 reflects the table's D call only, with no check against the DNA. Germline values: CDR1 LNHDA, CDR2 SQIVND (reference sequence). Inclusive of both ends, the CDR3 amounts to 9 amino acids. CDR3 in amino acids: CASSMGQGS.

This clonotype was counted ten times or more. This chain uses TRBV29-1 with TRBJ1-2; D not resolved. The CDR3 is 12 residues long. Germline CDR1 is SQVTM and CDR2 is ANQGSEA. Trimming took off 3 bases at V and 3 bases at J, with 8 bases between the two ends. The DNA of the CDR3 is TGCAGCGTTGATACGGCACACTATGGCTACACCTTC. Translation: CSVDTAHYGYTF.